This TCR beta chain was profiled in a study of T cells after yellow fever vaccination. Study-wide results and caveats: Most primary-vaccination clones reappeared after the booster (approximately 97% CD4, more than 70% CD8). A secondary response was less intense yet reached its peak sooner, at day 5 versus 15. Among all clonotypes, a small share was observed in both CD4 and CD8 compartments.

TCRdb independently ran MiXCR on the 5' RACE reads; one entry per CDR3 protein. Seen here are about 160,000 distinct CDR3 sequences, approximately 6.7% observed once, and the top ten hold roughly 2.5%. This clonotype was observed at least ten times. Its antigen is not identified. CDR1 and CDR2 from the germline V gene are SGHDN and FVKESK. The CDR3 has 18 amino acids. V was clipped by 1 base and J by 4 bases, with 21 bases between them. The source material was CD4+ T cells sorted from PBMCs, sampled 5 days after the first yellow fever vaccination. The clonotype originates from a young man who received the YFV17D yellow fever vaccine. The rearrangement links TRBV14 to TRBJ2-3; a possible D gene is TRBD1 (5 bases). The CDR3 here is CASSQGGLVLEVADTQYF. The CDR3 region has the DNA TGTGCCAGCAGCCAAGGGGGCCTAGTTCTAGAGGTGGCAGATACGCAGTATTTT.